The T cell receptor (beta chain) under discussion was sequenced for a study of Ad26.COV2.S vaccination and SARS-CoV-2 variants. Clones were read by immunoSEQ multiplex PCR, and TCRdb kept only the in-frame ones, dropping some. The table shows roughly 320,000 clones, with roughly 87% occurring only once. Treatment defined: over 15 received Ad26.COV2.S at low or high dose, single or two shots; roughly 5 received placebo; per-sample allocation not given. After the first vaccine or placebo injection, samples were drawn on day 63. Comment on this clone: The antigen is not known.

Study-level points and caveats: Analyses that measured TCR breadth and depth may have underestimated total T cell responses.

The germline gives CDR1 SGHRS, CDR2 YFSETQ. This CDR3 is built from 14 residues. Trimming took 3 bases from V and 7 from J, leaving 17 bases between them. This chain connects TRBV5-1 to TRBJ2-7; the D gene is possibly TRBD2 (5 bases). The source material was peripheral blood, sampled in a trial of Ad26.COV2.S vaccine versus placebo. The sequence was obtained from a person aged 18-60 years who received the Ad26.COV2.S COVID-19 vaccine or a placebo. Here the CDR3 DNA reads TGCGCCAGCAGCTACTTCGGAGGAAAGTCAGAGCAGTACTTC. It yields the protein CASSYFGGKSEQYF.